The 12 T cell receptor beta chains reported below all come from one sample, sequenced in a study of blood T cells in healthy people across ages. The second PCR ran about 7 to 12 cycles with a sample-barcoded 5' primer and J-beta primers. TCRdb fed the 5' RACE reads into MiXCR, producing one record per CDR3 protein. Of 650,000 to 800,000 distinct CDR3 sequences in the sample, under 45% were seen once. The sample taken for sequencing was blood. These receptors were obtained from a man in his sixties in good health.

The V call is TRBV15, the J call TRBJ1-5; D gene uncertain. Germline lookup yields CDR1 LNHNV and CDR2 YYDKDF (reference sequence). The V and J ends lost 5 bases and 2 bases respectively, with 10 bases between them. CDR3 length: 14 amino acids. The CDR3 sequence is CATSAQGGNQPQHF. The CDR3 DNA is TGTGCCACCAGCGCACAAGGAGGCAATCAGCCCCAGCATTTT.

Written as DNA, the CDR3 is TGCGCCAGCAGCCAAGATCTGGCTATTTCCTACGAGCAGTACTTC. Protein sequence: CASSQDLAISYEQYF. The V call is TRBV4-3, the J call TRBJ2-7, with D uncertain. CDR3 size: 15 residues. CDR1 LGHNA and CDR2 YSLEER come from the germline V gene. V gave up 0 bases and J gave up 1 base, with 10 bases separating them.

The chain is built from TRBV7-9 and TRBJ2-3; the D gene is possibly TRBD1 (6 bases). V lost 9 bases and J 2 bases, leaving 12 bases between the germline ends. The CDR3 runs to 13 residues. Germline lookup yields CDR1 SEHNR and CDR2 FQNEAQ (reference sequence). As DNA, the CDR3 is TGTGCCAGTAGAACAGGGTACACAGATACGCAGTATTTT. It codes for CASRTGYTDTQYF.

This clonotype has only one observation. The chain combines TRBV30 with TRBJ1-6; TRBD1 matches at 8 bases. Trimming removed 2 bases from V and 6 bases from J; junction bases left unmatched: 9. Germline lookup yields CDR1 GTSNPN and CDR2 SVGIG (reference sequence). CDR3 length equals 16 residues. The CDR3 region is CAWSPRTGRSNSPLHF. In nucleotides, the CDR3 is TGTGCCTGGAGTCCACGGACAGGGAGAAGTAATTCACCCCTCCACTTT.

There are a few counts of this clonotype. The gene calls are TRBV6-2 or TRBV6-3 and TRBJ2-1; no firm D call. The CDR3 consists of 15 residues. The V gene lost 2 bases and the J gene lost 7 bases, with 15 bases spanning the gap. Germline CDR1 reads MNHEY; CDR2 reads SVGEGT. CDR3 nucleotides: TGTGCCAGCAGTTACATGCGGAGTTTAACGAATGAGCAGTTCTTC. Protein sequence: CASSYMRSLTNEQFF.

The chain combines TRBV7-2 with TRBJ1-1; D unresolved. This CDR3 region has 13 residues. In germline, CDR1 is SGHTA, CDR2 FQGNSA. V was pared by 0 bases and J by 7 bases, with 9 bases between. CDR3 coding DNA: TGTGCCAGCAGCTTAGCTGGGGATCTTGAAGCTTTCTTT. It specifies CASSLAGDLEAFF.

This clonotype has just a few counts. The V and J genes are TRBV7-9 and TRBJ2-5, with D tentatively TRBD1 (5 bases). Germline V gene lookup returns CDR1 SEHNR and CDR2 FQNEAQ (reference sequence). V lost 8 bases, J lost 5 bases, and 15 bases lay in between. The CDR3 totals 13 residues. CDR3 bases: TGTGCCAGCGAATCCGCAGGGTCCGAGACCCAGTACTTC. It encodes CASESAGSETQYF. Supplemented by reference TRBV7-9 and TRBJ2-5, the full variable domain reads DTGVSQNPRHKITKRGQNVTFRCDPISEHNRLYWYRQTLGQGPEFLTYFQNEAQLEKSRLLSDRFSAERPKGSFSTLEIQRTEQGDSAMYLCASESAGSETQYFGPGTRLLVL.

The chain recombines TRBV7-2 with TRBJ2-3, with 8 positions matching TRBD2. Per the germline V gene, CDR1 is SGHTA and CDR2 is FQGNSA. Trimming at V came to 2 bases and at J to 1 base, leaving 14 bases not matched to a gene. The CDR3 has 19 residues. CDR3 region: CASSLTPHTLTSGTDTQYF. DNA of the CDR3: TGTGCCAGCAGCTTAACACCGCATACCTTGACTAGCGGCACAGATACGCAGTATTTT.

This clonotype has just a few counts. The V and J genes are TRBV7-9 and TRBJ1-2; possibly TRBD1 for D (5 bases). This CDR3 has 15 residues. Trimming cost V 0 bases and J 3 bases, with 11 bases left between them. Germline-derived CDR1 and CDR2 are SEHNR and FQNEAQ (reference sequence). CDR3 amino acids: CASSLASTGDYGYTF. CDR3 in DNA: TGTGCCAGCAGCTTAGCGTCAACAGGCGACTATGGCTACACCTTC.

The chain has TRBV28 and TRBJ2-1; 15 bases fit TRBD2. This CDR3 region has 17 residues. V shed 3 bases, J shed 7 bases, and the junction held 7 bases outside the gene matches. The germline CDR1 and CDR2 sequences are MDHEN and SYDVKM. The CDR3 loop is CASSFPRTSGGANEQFF. The CDR3, as DNA: TGTGCCAGCAGTTTCCCTAGGACTAGCGGGGGGGCAAATGAGCAGTTCTTC.

Here the CDR3 reads CASSDHGGAYEQYF. The CDR3, as DNA: TGTGCCAGCAGTGATCACGGGGGAGCCTACGAGCAGTACTTC. The V and J genes are TRBV2 and TRBJ2-4; maybe TRBD2 (6 bases). The end of the DNA aligns better with TRBJ2-7, so the J call may be wrong. Germline V gene sequence: CDR1 SNHLY, CDR2 FYNNEI. The CDR3 has 14 amino acids.

This rearrangement joins TRBV29-1 to TRBJ2-3; D may correspond to TRBD1 or TRBD2 (5 bases each). The V gene lost 8 bases and the J gene lost 0 bases, with 21 bases spanning the gap. CDR3 length equals 16 residues. The V gene's germline CDR1 is SQVTM and CDR2 ANQGSEA. The CDR3 here is CSITVGTATSTDTQYF. The CDR3 DNA reads TGCAGCATAACTGTCGGGACGGCTACTAGCACAGATACGCAGTATTTT.